This TCR beta chain originates from a study of blood T cell repertoires in COVID-19 (dated by TCRdb to the early 2020s). For context, the study as a whole: Collaborator samples came from the United States, Italy and Spain and covered acute and convalescent phases of COVID-19. The prospective study material was composed of cDNA or gDNA derived from T cells, B-cell-depleted T cells, or PBMCs. Deeply sampled blood TCRbeta repertoires from subjects exposed to, actively infected with, or recovered from COVID-19 were included in the dataset. The repertoires were released in a freely available public database intended as a resource for research on the immune response to SARS-CoV-2. The samples were drawn from the first 160 participants of the ongoing ImmuneRACE study and from 950 to 1,500 subjects provided by 6 global collaborators. Sample metadata almost always included a de-identified subject ID, COVID-19 status, age in years and sex. Where available, HLA class I and class II types were obtained from metadata supplied by the sample provider rather than from assay-based typing. Results the study describes overall, beyond this receptor: The amount of clinical and demographic metadata varied by source and participant and was provided uncurated.

TCRbeta CDR3 regions were amplified from genomic DNA using the immunoSEQ Assay, a bias-controlled multiplex PCR. Processing in the source paper ran as follows. Within the assay, amplification of reference gene primers was used to estimate how many nucleated cells each sample contained. Sequence reads were collapsed and filtered to measure the absolute abundance of every unique TCRbeta CDR3 rearrangement. For each sample, productive Simpson clonality was calculated as the square root of Simpson's diversity index over productive rearrangements. TCRdb limited this immuneACCESS table to in-frame rearrangements with V and J called. A share of clones is missing; checked studies link under half to unresolved V genes, and the rest is unexplained. The V and J calls and clone size were taken over from that table, and D and trimming were inferred from the DNA. The sample profile shows 65,000 to 80,000 clones; 91% of them were found once. The ten biggest clones cover around 5.8% of the sample.

The CDR3 contains 15 residues, cysteine and phenylalanine counted. CDR3 DNA is the only sequence kept; it has 45 bases, read in frame from the first base. Clipping removes 2 bases from V and 6 bases from J, with 5 as the unmatched junction base count. CDR1 and CDR2, looked up from the germline V gene, are SNHLY and FYNNEI. Comment on this clone: The antigen it recognizes is unknown. No much larger clonotype is one base removed from it; base qualities were not supplied.

The collaborating institutions used their own protocols to collect whole blood in K2EDTA tubes. Collaborator samples were shipped for TCRbeta analysis as frozen whole blood, isolated PBMCs, or DNA extracted from either sample type. The sample consisted of peripheral blood. The rearranged segments are TRBV2 and TRBJ2-1, and 9 junctional nucleotides match TRBD1. This clonotype was sampled from a human donor in a cohort sampled during active COVID-19. The nucleotides read TGTGCCAGCAGTGAATCCGGGACAGGGATCAATGAGCAGTTCTTC. Its protein product is CASSESGTGINEQFF.